These 32 T cell receptor beta chains were sequenced from one sample in a study of blood T cell repertoires in COVID-19 (dated by TCRdb to the early 2020s). The receptor library was made with the immunoSEQ multiplex PCR assay. TCRdb's version of the immuneACCESS table is confined to in-frame rearrangements and falls short of the full clone set. An unresolved V gene accounts for under half of the shortfall where checked; the remainder is of unknown origin. The sample table records approximately 220,000 clones; nearly 90% of these occur just once. About 14% of the sample is in the top ten clones. Sequenced material: PBMCs or T cells enriched from blood (not recorded which). The receptors were gathered from a man aged 25-40 years who had been exposed to COVID-19.

J is TRBJ2-1 and V is TRBV7-9; 8 bases map to TRBD2. This CDR3 contains 14 residues. Per germline, CDR1 SEHNR and CDR2 FQNEAQ (reference sequence). The ends lost 7 bases at V and 5 bases at J; junction bases unmatched: 7. DNA for the CDR3: TGTGCCAGCACTGTGGGCGGGGGGAACAATGAGCAGTTCTTC. Protein product: CASTVGGGNNEQFF. The full variable domain, completed using reference TRBV7-9 and TRBJ2-1, is DTGVSQNPRHKITKRGQNVTFRCDPISEHNRLYWYRQTLGQGPEFLTYFQNEAQLEKSRLLSDRFSAERPKGSFSTLEIQRTEQGDSAMYLCASTVGGGNNEQFFGPGTRLTVL.

The V call is TRBV25-1, the J call TRBJ2-2, with D hard to call. There are 14 residues in the CDR3. Trimming cost V 2 bases and J 7 bases, with 11 bases left between them. Germline CDR1 reads MGHDK; CDR2 reads SYGVNS. CDR3 sequence reads: CASSEPHGYGELFF. In DNA, the CDR3 is TGTGCCAGCAGTGAACCTCACGGTTACGGGGAGCTGTTTTTT.

The J gene is TRBJ1-1, the V gene TRBV3-1 (or the pseudogene TRBV3-2), with D hard to call. The CDR3 is made up of 12 amino acids. V lost 3 bases to trimming and J lost 7 bases, with 9 bases between them. Germline V gene sequence: CDR1 LGHDT, CDR2 YNNKEL (reference sequence). The CDR3 sequence: CASSHDGGEAFF. In nucleotides, the CDR3 is TGTGCCAGCAGCCACGACGGAGGTGAAGCTTTCTTT.

This clone was picked up one time. As DNA, the CDR3 is TGCGCCAGCAGCCAAGAACGGGGAAAAACCGGGGAGCTGTTTTTT. Its translation is CASSQERGKTGELFF. The chain recombines TRBV4-1 with TRBJ2-2, with a possible D match to TRBD2 (5 bases). The CDR3 is 15 amino acids. The V gene lost 0 bases and the J gene lost 5 bases, with 10 bases spanning the gap. From germline, CDR1 is MGHRA and CDR2 YSYEKL.

V is TRBV4-1 and J is TRBJ2-2; D perhaps matches TRBD1 (5 bases). The V end was cut by 0 bases, the J end by 4 bases, with 6 bases between. This CDR3 contains 14 residues. The germline V gene encodes CDR1 MGHRA and CDR2 YSYEKL. CDR3 in amino acids: CASSQEGVTGELFF. CDR3 nucleotide sequence: TGCGCCAGCAGCCAAGAAGGGGTCACCGGGGAGCTGTTTTTT.

The rearrangement links TRBV7-2 to TRBJ1-1; TRBD1 aligns across 9 bases. Germline V gene sequence: CDR1 SGHTA, CDR2 FQGNSA. V was pared by 2 bases and J by 0 bases, with 1 base of the junction left unmatched. There are 15 residues in the CDR3. The CDR3 DNA reads as TGTGCCAGCAGCTTAACAGGGGGCTTGAACACTGAAGCTTTCTTT. It yields the protein CASSLTGGLNTEAFF.

This clone was seen a handful of times. V is TRBV4-1 and J is TRBJ1-1, with 10 bases aligning to TRBD1. This CDR3 is 17 amino acids long. Germline V gene sequence: CDR1 MGHRA, CDR2 YSYEKL. V dropped 1 base and J dropped 6; count of bases not matched to a gene: 11. CDR3 protein: CASSQGLLDRGGAEAFF. The CDR3 DNA reads TGCGCCAGCAGCCAAGGCCTCCTGGACAGGGGGGGTGCTGAAGCTTTCTTT.

The genes are TRBV5-1 and TRBJ1-1, with a weak D call TRBD1 (5 bases). The V and J ends lost 4 bases and 4 bases respectively, with 14 bases between them. Germline V gives CDR1 SGHRS, CDR2 YFSETQ. CDR3 length equals 14 residues. The CDR3 region has the DNA TGCGCCAGCAGCAGCGTCGGGGGTACCACTGAAGCTTTCTTT. Translated, it gives CASSSVGGTTEAFF.

The V call is TRBV10-3, the J call TRBJ1-6; D is possibly TRBD1 (6 bases). The germline gives CDR1 ENHRY, CDR2 SYGVKD. This CDR3 has 13 amino acids. V gave up 8 bases and J gave up 8 bases, with 13 bases separating them. As DNA, the CDR3 is TGTGCCATCCGGTCACAGGGCGATTCACCCCTCCACTTT. It specifies CAIRSQGDSPLHF.

The chain uses TRBV6-5 and TRBJ1-2; 9 bases map to TRBD1. Germline V gene data show CDR1 as MNHEY and CDR2 as SVGAGI. CDR3 length equals 13 residues. Losses at the gene ends were 4 bases for V and 7 bases for J; bases not matched to a gene: 4. The CDR3 sequence is CASSSGQGVGYTF. The CDR3 region has the DNA TGTGCCAGCAGTTCGGGACAGGGAGTTGGCTACACCTTC.

The gene calls are TRBV2 and TRBJ2-7, with D possibly TRBD2 on 6 matching bases. CDR1 is SNHLY and CDR2 is FYNNEI in the germline V gene. Deletions cut 7 bases from V and 7 bases from J, with 23 bases between. This CDR3 is built from 15 residues. The CDR3, as DNA: TGTGCCAGCATTAGAACTCGACGCGGCGGGGATGAGCAGTACTTC. Protein sequence: CASIRTRRGGDEQYF.

V is TRBV13 and J is TRBJ2-2, with 8 bases identical to TRBD1. The CDR3 runs to 20 residues. Germline V CDR1 and CDR2: PRHDT, FYEKMQ (reference sequence). The junction had 16 bases not matched to a gene; V was cut back by 1 base and J by 3 bases. The CDR3 DNA reads TGTGCCAGCAGCTTAGAGGGACAGGTCAGCCCGGGGACCTACACCGGGGAGCTGTTTTTT. The encoded protein is CASSLEGQVSPGTYTGELFF. Complete variable domain (other parts from reference TRBV13 and TRBJ2-2): AAGVIQSPRHLIKEKRETATLKCYPIPRHDTVYWYQQGPGQDPQFLISFYEKMQSDKGSIPDRFSAQQFSDYHSELNMSSLELGDSALYFCASSLEGQVSPGTYTGELFFGEGSRLTVL.

This chain joins TRBV4-3 and TRBJ1-6; no definite D call. CDR1 and CDR2 from the germline V gene are LGHNA and YSLEER. The V end was cut by 1 base, the J end by 5 bases, with 15 bases between. The CDR3 covers 17 residues. In DNA, the CDR3 is TGCGCCAGCAGCCAAGTATCTCAGGCCGACGATAATTCACCCCTCCACTTT. Translating gives CASSQVSQADDNSPLHF.

V and J are TRBV5-8 and TRBJ2-5; 14 nucleotides match TRBD2. CDR1 is SGHTS, CDR2 YDEGEE, per germline. Trimming took 4 bases from V and 4 from J; bases not matched to a gene: 9. The CDR3 is 17 amino acids. CDR3 nucleotides: TGTGCCAGCAGCCGGGGACTAGCGGGGGAGGAGGCAGAGACCCAGTACTTC. Translating gives CASSRGLAGEEAETQYF.

This sequence joins TRBV3-1 (or the pseudogene TRBV3-2) and TRBJ2-3, with TRBD2 matching 14 bases. CDR1 and CDR2 from the germline V gene are LGHDT and YNNKEL (reference sequence). Trimming at V came to 4 bases and at J to 6 bases, leaving 12 bases not matched to a gene. The CDR3 loop spans 18 amino acids. DNA of the CDR3: TGTGCCAGCAGCCCCCGCTCGGGACTAGCGGGGGCCTATGATACGCAGTATTTT. Protein product: CASSPRSGLAGAYDTQYF.

The chain recombines TRBV4-2 with TRBJ2-2, with 11 bases fitting TRBD2. Germline trimming cut 0 bases from V and 5 bases from J; bases unmatched to any gene: 2. The CDR3 runs 16 residues. Looked up from germline, CDR1 is LGHNA and CDR2 is YNFKEQ. CDR3: CASSQEASGGTGELFF. DNA for the CDR3: TGTGCCAGCAGCCAAGAGGCTAGCGGGGGGACCGGGGAGCTGTTTTTT.

The chain uses TRBV11-1 and TRBJ1-3; the D is unclear. Trimming pared 3 bases from V and 0 bases from J, leaving 9 bases between. The CDR3 consists of 15 residues. Germline CDR1 and CDR2: SGHAT and FQDESV (reference sequence). The CDR3 sequence is CASSLDGVSGNTIYF. CDR3 coding DNA: TGTGCCAGCAGCTTGGACGGGGTCTCTGGAAACACCATATATTTT.

The count of this clone is one. CDR3 sequence: CATSREGEKLFF. CDR3 DNA sequence: TGTGCCACCAGCAGAGAGGGCGAAAAACTGTTTTTT. This chain connects TRBV15 to TRBJ1-4; D ambiguous. V dropped 0 bases and J dropped 8 bases, with 4 bases sitting between them. The CDR3 spans 12 residues. CDR1 is LNHNV and CDR2 is YYDKDF in the germline V gene (reference sequence).

V gene TRBV9 combines with J gene TRBJ2-7; 10 positions match TRBD2. Germline lookup yields CDR1 SGDLS and CDR2 YYNGEE. J lost 6 bases, V lost 2 bases, and 8 bases had no gene match. This CDR3 is 15 amino acids long. CDR3 loop: CASSVDLAGVSEQYF. CDR3 nucleotide sequence: TGTGCCAGCAGCGTGGATCTAGCGGGAGTTAGCGAGCAGTACTTC.

The V and J genes are TRBV3-1 (or the pseudogene TRBV3-2) and TRBJ2-1; 8 bases match TRBD2. Per germline, CDR1 LGHDT and CDR2 YNNKEL (reference sequence). The CDR3 runs 15 residues. V dropped 0 bases and J dropped 13; count of bases not matched to a gene: 11. The CDR3 reads CASSQDQAGAGQQFF. The CDR3 DNA sequence: TGTGCCAGCAGCCAAGACCAAGCGGGGGCGGGGCAACAGTTCTTC.

Written as DNA, the CDR3 is TGTGCCAGCAGCACTCCTCAGGGTGCTGGGGCCAACGTCCTGACTTTC. It yields the protein CASSTPQGAGANVLTF. The chain links TRBV5-4 to TRBJ2-6, with D perhaps TRBD1 (5 bases). V was shortened by 4 bases and J by 2 bases, with 13 bases between the two germline ends. The length of the CDR3 is 16 residues. CDR1 SGHNT and CDR2 YYREEE come from the germline V gene (reference sequence).

This clone showed up just a few times. The chain uses TRBV5-1 and TRBJ2-3; TRBD1 matches at 9 bases. Germline V CDR1 and CDR2: SGHRS, YFSETQ. With V trimmed by 4 bases and J by 6 bases, 6 bases remained unmatched. The CDR3 is 14 amino acids. CDR3 residues: CASSPGQGWDTQYF. DNA of the CDR3: TGCGCCAGCAGCCCGGGACAGGGATGGGATACGCAGTATTTT.

This clone showed up just a few times. J is TRBJ1-6 and V is TRBV5-4; the match to TRBD1 covers 7 bases. Germline CDR1 and CDR2: SGHNT and YYREEE (reference sequence). J lost 7 bases, V lost 0 bases, and 4 bases had no gene match. The CDR3 totals 15 residues. As DNA, the CDR3 is TGTGCCAGCAGCTTGGTTCCCAGGGGGAATTCACCCCTCCACTTT. This gives the protein CASSLVPRGNSPLHF.

V and J are TRBV11-2 and TRBJ2-3; D unclear. V gave up 0 bases and J gave up 1 base, with 8 bases separating them. The germline CDR1 and CDR2 sequences are SGHAT and FQNNGV. The CDR3 length is 15 residues. This chain's CDR3 is CASSLEHRGTDTQYF. CDR3 DNA: TGTGCCAGCAGCTTAGAACACCGGGGCACAGATACGCAGTATTTT.

This clone was counted only a few times. The chain joins TRBV19 to TRBJ2-1; 14 nucleotides align to TRBD2. Germline loops: CDR1 LNHDA, CDR2 SQIVND (reference sequence). The CDR3 spans 17 residues. V trimming: 3 bases; J trimming: 7 bases; junction bases outside the gene matches: 8. CDR3 loop: CASSIKTSGGARNEQFF. CDR3 bases: TGTGCCAGTAGTATTAAGACTAGCGGGGGGGCCAGGAATGAGCAGTTCTTC.

The CDR3 DNA is TGCAGCGTTAACGGTGACCAAGAGACCCAGTACTTC. It is translated as CSVNGDQETQYF. The gene calls are TRBV29-1 and TRBJ2-5; D remains ambiguous. This CDR3 comprises 12 residues. Germline CDR1 is SQVTM and CDR2 is ANQGSEA. The V and J ends lost 5 bases and 0 bases respectively, with 7 bases between them.

This chain links TRBV19 with TRBJ1-6; 7 nucleotides align to TRBD1. V gave up 7 bases and J gave up 9 bases; unmatched junction bases: 3. The CDR3 has 12 amino acids. Germline V CDR1 and CDR2: LNHDA, SQIVND (reference sequence). The CDR3 loop is CASNYRGSPLHF. The CDR3 coding sequence is TGTGCCAGTAACTACAGGGGTTCACCCCTCCACTTT.

V and J are TRBV5-1 and TRBJ1-2; possibly TRBD1 for D (5 bases). The V end lost 4 bases, the J end lost 8 bases, and 15 bases lay between the germline ends. The germline V gene has CDR1 SGHRS and CDR2 YFSETQ. CDR3 length: 13 amino acids. The CDR3 spells CASSRDGREGYTF. The CDR3 nucleotides are TGCGCCAGCAGCCGGGACGGGAGGGAGGGCTACACCTTC.

The CDR3 sequence is CASSSHGTVEGYTF. The DNA of the CDR3 is TGTGCCAGCTCATCTCACGGGACTGTTGAAGGCTACACCTTC. The V and J genes are TRBV18 and TRBJ1-2, with D possibly TRBD1 on 5 matching bases. This CDR3 contains 14 residues. Germline CDR1 is KGHSH and CDR2 is LQKENI. Trimming left V 5 bases short and J 8 bases short, with 18 bases between.

The rearrangement links TRBV11-3 to TRBJ2-7; D unresolved. Trimming removed 1 base from V and 3 bases from J, with 7 bases in between. CDR1 and CDR2 from the germline V gene are SGHNT and YENEEA. The CDR3 is 13 amino acids. CDR3 in DNA: TGTGCCAGCAGCTTAGGGAGTCGCTACGAGCAGTACTTC. Protein product: CASSLGSRYEQYF.

DNA of the CDR3: TGTGCCAGCAGTGACACGGGACAGGGTTTAGGAGGCTACACCTTC. Residues: CASSDTGQGLGGYTF. The V gene is TRBV6-4, the J gene TRBJ1-2, with 9 bases lining up with TRBD1. V lost 2 bases to trimming and J lost 8 bases; unmatched junction nucleotides: 9. The CDR3 extends over 15 amino acids. The germline CDR1 and CDR2 sequences are MRHNA and SNTAGT.

In nucleotides, the CDR3 is TGTGCCAGCAGCTTAAACGCAGACACTGAAGCTTTCTTT. It encodes CASSLNADTEAFF. The chain combines TRBV7-9 with TRBJ1-1; D unresolved. This CDR3 is 13 amino acids long. Per the germline V gene, CDR1 is SEHNR and CDR2 is FQNEAQ (reference sequence). V was cut by 2 bases and J by 3 bases, with 7 bases left in between. The full variable domain, rest sourced from reference TRBV7-9 and TRBJ1-1, is DTGVSQNPRHKITKRGQNVTFRCDPISEHNRLYWYRQTLGQGPEFLTYFQNEAQLEKSRLLSDRFSAERPKGSFSTLEIQRTEQGDSAMYLCASSLNADTEAFFGQGTRLTVV.